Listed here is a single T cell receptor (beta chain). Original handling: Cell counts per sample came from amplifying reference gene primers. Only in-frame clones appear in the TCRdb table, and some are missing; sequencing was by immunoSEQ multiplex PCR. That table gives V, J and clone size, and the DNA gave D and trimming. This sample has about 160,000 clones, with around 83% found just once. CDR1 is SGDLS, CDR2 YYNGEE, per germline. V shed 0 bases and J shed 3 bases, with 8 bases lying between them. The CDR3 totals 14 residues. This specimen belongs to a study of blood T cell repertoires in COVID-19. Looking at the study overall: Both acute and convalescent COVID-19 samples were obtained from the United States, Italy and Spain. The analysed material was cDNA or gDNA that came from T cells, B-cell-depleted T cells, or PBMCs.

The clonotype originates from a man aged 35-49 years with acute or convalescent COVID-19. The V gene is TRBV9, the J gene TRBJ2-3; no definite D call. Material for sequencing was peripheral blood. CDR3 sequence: CASSVAGRTDTQYF. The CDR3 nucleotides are TGTGCCAGCAGCGTAGCGGGTAGAACAGATACGCAGTATTTT.